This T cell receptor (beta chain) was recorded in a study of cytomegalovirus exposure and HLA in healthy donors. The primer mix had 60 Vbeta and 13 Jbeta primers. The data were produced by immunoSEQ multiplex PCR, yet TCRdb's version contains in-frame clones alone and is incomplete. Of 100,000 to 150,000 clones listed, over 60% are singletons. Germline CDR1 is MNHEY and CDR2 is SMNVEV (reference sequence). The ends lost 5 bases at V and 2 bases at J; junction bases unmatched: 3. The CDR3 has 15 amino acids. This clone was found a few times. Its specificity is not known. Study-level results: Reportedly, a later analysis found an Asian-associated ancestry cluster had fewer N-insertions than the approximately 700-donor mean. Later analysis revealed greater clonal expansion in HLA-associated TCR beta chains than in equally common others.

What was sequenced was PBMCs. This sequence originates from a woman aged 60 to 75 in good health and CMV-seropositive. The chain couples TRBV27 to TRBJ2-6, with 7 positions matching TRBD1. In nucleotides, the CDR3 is TGTGCCAGCAGTCTCGGGACAGCTGGGGCCAACGTCCTGACTTTC. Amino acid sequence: CASSLGTAGANVLTF.